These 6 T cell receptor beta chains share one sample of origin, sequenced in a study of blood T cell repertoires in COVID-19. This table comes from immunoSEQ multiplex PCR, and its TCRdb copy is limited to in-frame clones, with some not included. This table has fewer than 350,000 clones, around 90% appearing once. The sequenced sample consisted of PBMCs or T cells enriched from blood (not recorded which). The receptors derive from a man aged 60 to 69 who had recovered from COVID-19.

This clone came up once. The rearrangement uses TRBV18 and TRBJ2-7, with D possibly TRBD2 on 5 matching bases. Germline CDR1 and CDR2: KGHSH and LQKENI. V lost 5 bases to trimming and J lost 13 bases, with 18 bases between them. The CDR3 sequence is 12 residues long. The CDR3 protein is CASSTLAGICYF. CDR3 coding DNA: TGTGCCAGCTCAACGCTCGCCGGGATCTGTTACTTC.

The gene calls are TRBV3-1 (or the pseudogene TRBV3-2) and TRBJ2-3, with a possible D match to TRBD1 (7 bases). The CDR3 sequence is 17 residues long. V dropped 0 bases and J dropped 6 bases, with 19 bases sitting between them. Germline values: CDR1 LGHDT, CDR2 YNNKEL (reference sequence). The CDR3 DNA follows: TGTGCCAGCAGCCAAGATATGTTCAGGGGGGCCGTGGATACGCAGTATTTT. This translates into CASSQDMFRGAVDTQYF.

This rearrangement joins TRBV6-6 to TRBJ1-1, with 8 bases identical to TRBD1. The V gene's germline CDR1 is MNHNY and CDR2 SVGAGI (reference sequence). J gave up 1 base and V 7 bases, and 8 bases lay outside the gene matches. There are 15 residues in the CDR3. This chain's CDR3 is CASTRTGRANTEAFF. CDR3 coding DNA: TGTGCCAGCACCCGGACAGGGAGAGCGAACACTGAAGCTTTCTTT.

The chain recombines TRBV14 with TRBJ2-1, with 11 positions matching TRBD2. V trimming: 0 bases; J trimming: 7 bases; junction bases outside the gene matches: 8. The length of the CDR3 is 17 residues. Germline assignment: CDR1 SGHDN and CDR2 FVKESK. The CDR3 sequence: CASSQEGLAGGRNEQFF. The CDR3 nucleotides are TGTGCCAGCAGCCAAGAAGGTCTAGCGGGAGGACGGAATGAGCAGTTCTTC.

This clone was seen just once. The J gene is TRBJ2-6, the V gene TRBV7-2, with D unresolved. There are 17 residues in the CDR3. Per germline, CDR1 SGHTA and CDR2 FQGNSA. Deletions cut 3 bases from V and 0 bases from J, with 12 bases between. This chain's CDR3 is CASSFSGDSSGANVLTF. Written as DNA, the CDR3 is TGTGCCAGCAGCTTTTCAGGCGATTCCTCTGGGGCCAACGTCCTGACTTTC.

The CDR3 region is CASSLGQTNYEQYF. Here the CDR3 DNA reads TGCGCCAGCAGCTTGGGTCAGACAAACTACGAGCAGTACTTC. The V and J genes are TRBV5-1 and TRBJ2-7; D call uncertain. CDR1 SGHRS and CDR2 YFSETQ come from the germline V gene. The germline V and J ends were trimmed by 0 bases and 3 bases, with 10 bases remaining between them. The CDR3 runs 14 residues.